This is a list of T cell receptor beta chains from one sample in a study of cytomegalovirus exposure and HLA in healthy donors. Clones were read by immunoSEQ multiplex PCR, and TCRdb kept only the in-frame ones, dropping some. The data contain approximately 300,000 clones, 80% of them singletons. Sequencing input: PBMCs. All receptors come from a girl aged 2 to 9 in good health and CMV-seronegative. The CDR3 runs from the conserved cysteine through the conserved F or W. The D gene is left open where the match is weak. Size values are once, few and many counts, or a class for expanded clones, and some rows have none.

V gene: TRBV5-3
D gene: TRBD1
clone size: .
J gene: TRBJ2-4
CDR3 DNA: TGTGCCAGAAGCGTAGGCAGGGGGCTCGGCCGAAACATTCAGTACTTC
CDR3 protein: CARSVGRGLGRNIQYF

V gene: TRBV27
D gene: TRBD2
clone size: .
J gene: TRBJ2-7
CDR3 DNA: TGTGCCAGCAGTTCACGACTAGCGGGGGTCTCCTACGAGCAGTACTTC
CDR3 protein: CASSSRLAGVSYEQYF

V gene: TRBV5-4
D gene: .
clone size: .
J gene: TRBJ2-3
CDR3 DNA: TGTGCCAGCAAACTAGAAACAGATACGCAGTATTTT
CDR3 protein: CASKLETDTQYF

V gene: TRBV19
D gene: TRBD1
clone size: .
J gene: TRBJ1-2
CDR3 DNA: TGTGCCAGTAGTGAACAGGGGGCTAACTATGGCTACACCTTC
CDR3 protein: CASSEQGANYGYTF

V gene: TRBV9
D gene: TRBD1
clone size: .
J gene: TRBJ2-1
CDR3 DNA: TGTGCCAGCAGCGTAGCCCCCAGGGGGAGCCTATACAATGAGCAGTTCTTC
CDR3 protein: CASSVAPRGSLYNEQFF

V gene: TRBV7-6
D gene: TRBD2
clone size: .
J gene: TRBJ2-2
CDR3 DNA: TGTGCCAGCAGCTCTTCGTGGACTAGCGGAATCCACGGGGAGCTGTTTTTT
CDR3 protein: CASSSSWTSGIHGELFF

V gene: TRBV25-1
D gene: .
clone size: .
J gene: TRBJ2-7
CDR3 DNA: TGTGCCAGCAGTGCTTCACAGGGGAGGGAGCAGTACTTC
CDR3 protein: CASSASQGREQYF

V gene: TRBV27
D gene: .
clone size: .
J gene: TRBJ1-1
CDR3 DNA: TGTGCCAGCAGTTCTAGGCAGTACACTGAAGCTTTCTTT
CDR3 protein: CASSSRQYTEAFF

V gene: TRBV5-1
D gene: TRBD1
clone size: .
J gene: TRBJ1-2
CDR3 DNA: TGCGCCAGCAGCTTGGTCCCCGGGACAGGGTTAGGAATTAACTATGGCTACACCTTC
CDR3 protein: CASSLVPGTGLGINYGYTF

V gene: TRBV7-9
D gene: TRBD2
clone size: .
J gene: TRBJ2-6
CDR3 DNA: TGTGCCAGCAGCTTATCTACTAGCGGGGGCCCTGGGGCCAACGTCCTGACTTTC
CDR3 protein: CASSLSTSGGPGANVLTF

V gene: TRBV9
D gene: TRBD2
clone size: .
J gene: TRBJ2-1
CDR3 DNA: TGTGCCAGCAGCGTAACTAGCGGATATTACAATGAGCAGTTCTTC
CDR3 protein: CASSVTSGYYNEQFF

V gene: TRBV6-6
D gene: .
clone size: .
J gene: TRBJ2-5
CDR3 DNA: TGTGCCAGCAACGGAGGGGAACAAGAGACCCAGTACTTC
CDR3 protein: CASNGGEQETQYF

V gene: TRBV9
D gene: .
clone size: .
J gene: TRBJ1-2
CDR3 DNA: TGTGCCAGCAGCGTCGGTCCCCCTAACTATGGCTACACCTTC
CDR3 protein: CASSVGPPNYGYTF

V gene: TRBV28
D gene: TRBD2
clone size: .
J gene: TRBJ2-3
CDR3 DNA: TGTGCCAGCAGTCCCCCTAGCGGGGGGGACACAGATACGCAGTATTTT
CDR3 protein: CASSPPSGGDTDTQYF

V gene: TRBV5-1
D gene: TRBD2
clone size: .
J gene: TRBJ2-5
CDR3 DNA: TGCGCCAGCAGCGGTCCTAGCGGGAGTCACCAAGAGACCCAGTACTTC
CDR3 protein: CASSGPSGSHQETQYF

V gene: TRBV29-1
D gene: TRBD1
clone size: .
J gene: TRBJ1-4
CDR3 DNA: TGCAGCGTTGAAGGGACAGGGTCTAATGAAAAACTGTTTTTT
CDR3 protein: CSVEGTGSNEKLFF

V gene: TRBV2
D gene: TRBD2
clone size: .
J gene: TRBJ2-1
CDR3 DNA: TGTGCCAGCACCCTGGGGGAGTTGCTCGGCGGGGGGCCCCACAATGAGCAGTTCTTC
CDR3 protein: CASTLGELLGGGPHNEQFF

V gene: TRBV7-9
D gene: TRBD2
clone size: .
J gene: TRBJ2-7
CDR3 DNA: TGTGCCAGCAGCCCCATAGGGCGGGAGTTGGACGAGCAGTACTTC
CDR3 protein: CASSPIGRELDEQYF

V gene: TRBV7-2
D gene: .
clone size: .
J gene: TRBJ2-4
CDR3 DNA: TGTGCCAGCAGGGGACTTTGGGCGGGGTTAGCCAAAAACATTCAGTACTTC
CDR3 protein: CASRGLWAGLAKNIQYF

V gene: TRBV7-3
D gene: TRBD2
clone size: .
J gene: TRBJ2-1
CDR3 DNA: TGTGCCAGCAGCTTAAGACTAGCGGGGGGGCCCACGCACAATGAGCAGTTCTTC
CDR3 protein: CASSLRLAGGPTHNEQFF

V gene: TRBV4-2
D gene: .
clone size: .
J gene: TRBJ1-1
CDR3 DNA: TGTGCCAGCAGCCCCCAGGGGCCGGGCACTGAAGCTTTCTTT
CDR3 protein: CASSPQGPGTEAFF

V gene: TRBV5-1
D gene: .
clone size: .
J gene: TRBJ2-1
CDR3 DNA: TGCGCCAGCAGCTCGGCGGTAGGATATCGCGGCTCCTACAATGAGCAGTTCTTC
CDR3 protein: CASSSAVGYRGSYNEQFF

V gene: TRBV27
D gene: .
clone size: .
J gene: TRBJ1-2
CDR3 DNA: TGTGCCAGCAGTTTCATGTCAGGATCCCCTTTTGGCTACACCTTC
CDR3 protein: CASSFMSGSPFGYTF

V gene: TRBV10-3
D gene: .
clone size: .
J gene: TRBJ2-4
CDR3 DNA: TGTGCCATCAGTGACTTAGAGGAGGACATTCAGTACTTC
CDR3 protein: CAISDLEEDIQYF

V gene: TRBV5-1
D gene: TRBD2
clone size: few
J gene: TRBJ2-3
CDR3 DNA: TGCGCCAGCAGCTTAGGACTAGCGGGAGGCACAGATACGCAGTATTTT
CDR3 protein: CASSLGLAGGTDTQYF

V gene: TRBV28
D gene: TRBD1
clone size: once
J gene: TRBJ1-2
CDR3 DNA: TGTGCCAGCAGTGTGACCGCTTCAGGGGGACGCTATGGCTACACCTTC
CDR3 protein: CASSVTASGGRYGYTF

V gene: TRBV19
D gene: .
clone size: .
J gene: TRBJ1-5
CDR3 DNA: TGTGCCAGTAGTGGGCTCAGGGTCGGCAATCAGCCCCAGCATTTT
CDR3 protein: CASSGLRVGNQPQHF

V gene: TRBV7-9
D gene: .
clone size: once
J gene: TRBJ1-1
CDR3 DNA: TGTGCCAGCAGCTTAGTTGGTACAGGTGATACTGAAGCTTTCTTT
CDR3 protein: CASSLVGTGDTEAFF

V gene: TRBV13
D gene: .
clone size: .
J gene: TRBJ2-3
CDR3 DNA: TGTGCCAGCAGCTTAGGAGGTGGAGGTCGCGGCCAAGATACGCAGTATTTT
CDR3 protein: CASSLGGGGRGQDTQYF

V gene: TRBV28
D gene: TRBD2
clone size: once
J gene: TRBJ2-5
CDR3 DNA: TGTGCCACCGCGGGGGGGGTTAAAGAGACCCAGTACTTC
CDR3 protein: CATAGGVKETQYF

V gene: TRBV5-4
D gene: .
clone size: .
J gene: TRBJ2-1
CDR3 DNA: TGTGCCAGCAGCTTGGGGACTACCCGGTCCTACAATGAGCAGTTCTTC
CDR3 protein: CASSLGTTRSYNEQFF

V gene: TRBV28
D gene: TRBD2
clone size: few
J gene: TRBJ2-4
CDR3 DNA: TGTGCCAGCAGTTTGGTGACTAGCGGGTTAGCCAAAAACATTCAGTACTTC
CDR3 protein: CASSLVTSGLAKNIQYF

V gene: TRBV5-4
D gene: TRBD2
clone size: once
J gene: TRBJ2-5
CDR3 DNA: TGTGCCAGCAGCCAGATCCGGGGGGGACAAGAGACCCAGTACTTC
CDR3 protein: CASSQIRGGQETQYF

V gene: TRBV7-9
D gene: TRBD2
clone size: .
J gene: TRBJ2-1
CDR3 DNA: TGTGCCAGCAGCATATGGACTAGCGGGAGCTTAAGCTACAATGAGCAGTTCTTC
CDR3 protein: CASSIWTSGSLSYNEQFF

V gene: TRBV5-1
D gene: .
clone size: .
J gene: TRBJ1-1
CDR3 DNA: TGCGCCAGCAGCTTAGGGACATCGAACACTGAAGCTTTCTTT
CDR3 protein: CASSLGTSNTEAFF

V gene: TRBV28
D gene: TRBD1
clone size: .
J gene: TRBJ2-7
CDR3 DNA: TGTGCCAGCAGGCGTGGACAGGTCCTTTACGAGCAGTACTTC
CDR3 protein: CASRRGQVLYEQYF

V gene: TRBV10-3
D gene: .
clone size: .
J gene: TRBJ1-1
CDR3 DNA: TGTGCCATCAGTGAGCCCGCAAGGGGGAACACTGAAGCTTTCTTT
CDR3 protein: CAISEPARGNTEAFF

V gene: TRBV18
D gene: TRBD1
clone size: .
J gene: TRBJ2-3
CDR3 DNA: TGTGCCAGCTCACAACCGGGACAGGGGGTCACAGATACGCAGTATTTT
CDR3 protein: CASSQPGQGVTDTQYF

V gene: TRBV6-5
D gene: .
clone size: .
J gene: TRBJ2-3
CDR3 DNA: TGTGCCAGCAGCTTAGTAAGCACAGATACGCAGTATTTT
CDR3 protein: CASSLVSTDTQYF

V gene: TRBV10-2
D gene: .
clone size: .
J gene: TRBJ2-1
CDR3 DNA: TGCGCCAGCAGTTTAGCTCCGTACAATGAGCAGTTCTTC
CDR3 protein: CASSLAPYNEQFF

V gene: TRBV5-1
D gene: .
clone size: few
J gene: TRBJ2-1
CDR3 DNA: TGCGCCAGCAGCCGGGCAGGGGGCGGGGGGGTAGATGAGCAGTTCTTC
CDR3 protein: CASSRAGGGGVDEQFF